What follows describes a single T cell receptor beta chain. Its matching antigen is unknown. This specimen belongs to a study of tissue T cells after allogeneic stem cell transplantation. Broader study findings: The patient cohort was small and clinically heterogeneous, with limited sampling depth.

Data came from immunoSEQ multiplex PCR; TCRdb stores just in-frame clones and leaves some out. The sample records about 26,000 clones, roughly nine tenths being singletons. The CDR3 is 12 amino acids. The V end lost 0 bases, the J end lost 7 bases, and 6 bases lay between the germline ends. Germline values: CDR1 KGHDR, CDR2 SFDVKD. The sample in question was blood, obtained before transplantation. This chain connects TRBV24-1 to TRBJ2-7, with D uncertain. This clonotype originated in a male donor at least 60 years old who later had graft-versus-host disease after an allogeneic stem cell transplant. Here the CDR3 DNA reads TGTGCCACCAGTGATTTGACGGAAGAGCAGTACTTC. Its translation is CATSDLTEEQYF.